The rows below give T cell receptor beta chains drawn from one sample of a study of vaccination and CD4 T cells after COVID-19. From the PCR reads, TCRdb called clonotypes with MiXCR, one entry per CDR3 protein. Among thousands of distinct CDR3 sequences listed, roughly 71% were seen once. For these receptors, no antigen is known. Input material: CD4+ T cells from blood, cultured in vitro. The receptor set was obtained from a human donor who had recovered from COVID-19. CDR3s include the opening cysteine and the closing phenylalanine or tryptophan. D genes are given only for firm matches. The size field is filled for only some rows; it gives once, few, many or a size class.

j_call: TRBJ1-2; v_call: TRBV28; cdr3_length: 13; d_call: .; clone_size: .; cdr3_nt: TGTGCCAGCAGCACGGACGGCAACTATGGCTACACCTTC; cdr3_aa: CASSTDGNYGYTF
j_call: TRBJ1-6; v_call: TRBV11-2; cdr3_length: 18; d_call: TRBD1; clone_size: .; cdr3_nt: TGTGCCAGCAGAAATCCAACCGAAATCTTACAGGGGGCGGTGGCCCTCCACTTT; cdr3_aa: CASRNPTEILQGAVALHF
j_call: TRBJ1-5; v_call: TRBV20-1; cdr3_length: 15; d_call: TRBD1; clone_size: .; cdr3_nt: TGCAGTGCTAGTGAAGACAGGGGGTTTCGGCAGCCCCAGCATTTT; cdr3_aa: CSASEDRGFRQPQHF
j_call: TRBJ1-5; v_call: TRBV28; cdr3_length: 12; d_call: .; clone_size: .; cdr3_nt: TGTGCCAGCGGGTCCTTAGATCAGCCCCAGCATTTT; cdr3_aa: CASGSLDQPQHF
j_call: TRBJ1-2; v_call: TRBV6-2/TRBV6-3; cdr3_length: 15; d_call: TRBD1; clone_size: .; cdr3_nt: TGTGCCAGCAGCCCCCGCCAGGGGGACGGGTATGGCTACACCTTC; cdr3_aa: CASSPRQGDGYGYTF
j_call: TRBJ1-5; v_call: TRBV7-6; cdr3_length: 16; d_call: .; clone_size: .; cdr3_nt: TGTGCCAGCAGCTTAGGGCAGGGGAATAGCAATCAGCCCCAGCATTTT; cdr3_aa: CASSLGQGNSNQPQHF
j_call: TRBJ2-3; v_call: TRBV20-1; cdr3_length: 14; d_call: TRBD1; clone_size: .; cdr3_nt: TGCAGTGGGATTCAGGGGGCTGGCACAGATACGCAGTATTTT; cdr3_aa: CSGIQGAGTDTQYF
j_call: TRBJ1-2; v_call: TRBV7-9; cdr3_length: 13; d_call: .; clone_size: .; cdr3_nt: TGTGCCAGCAGCAAAGAAGCAGTTTATGGCTACACCTTC; cdr3_aa: CASSKEAVYGYTF
j_call: TRBJ1-2; v_call: TRBV6-2/TRBV6-3; cdr3_length: 14; d_call: .; clone_size: .; cdr3_nt: TGTGCCAGCAGTCGGGGCGACGGAGCACATGGCTACACCTTC; cdr3_aa: CASSRGDGAHGYTF
j_call: TRBJ1-4; v_call: TRBV9; cdr3_length: 15; d_call: .; clone_size: .; cdr3_nt: TGTGCCAGCAGCGAGTATGGGTGGGGGGGTGAAAAACTGTTTTTT; cdr3_aa: CASSEYGWGGEKLFF
j_call: TRBJ2-7; v_call: TRBV27; cdr3_length: 17; d_call: TRBD2; clone_size: .; cdr3_nt: TGTGCCAGCAGTTCGGGGGTCGGGAGGGCCTCGACCTACGAGCAGTACTTC; cdr3_aa: CASSSGVGRASTYEQYF
j_call: TRBJ2-3; v_call: TRBV6-2/TRBV6-3; cdr3_length: 19; d_call: TRBD2; clone_size: .; cdr3_nt: TGTGCCAGCAGCCGAACCGGGACTAGCGGTTTGGGAAACACAGATACGCAGTATTTT; cdr3_aa: CASSRTGTSGLGNTDTQYF
j_call: TRBJ1-5; v_call: TRBV2; cdr3_length: 12; d_call: .; clone_size: .; cdr3_nt: TGTGCCAGCTCGATCAACGGCCAGCCCCAGCATTTT; cdr3_aa: CASSINGQPQHF
j_call: TRBJ2-3; v_call: TRBV15; cdr3_length: 13; d_call: .; clone_size: .; cdr3_nt: TGTGCCACCAGCAGAGATCGCCAAGATACGCAGTATTTT; cdr3_aa: CATSRDRQDTQYF
j_call: TRBJ1-5; v_call: TRBV19; cdr3_length: 15; d_call: .; clone_size: .; cdr3_nt: TGTGCCAGTGCAGGGCGGGTTTATAGCAATCAGCCCCAGCATTTT; cdr3_aa: CASAGRVYSNQPQHF
j_call: TRBJ2-5; v_call: TRBV2; cdr3_length: 15; d_call: .; clone_size: .; cdr3_nt: TGTGCCAGCACCAGAGGTGGCTGGCTCCAAGAGACCCAGTACTTC; cdr3_aa: CASTRGGWLQETQYF
j_call: TRBJ2-1; v_call: TRBV7-9; cdr3_length: 16; d_call: TRBD2; clone_size: .; cdr3_nt: TGTGCCAGCAGCTATCAAGCGGGAGCGGGCTACAATGAGCAGTTCTTC; cdr3_aa: CASSYQAGAGYNEQFF
j_call: TRBJ1-1; v_call: TRBV2; cdr3_length: 13; d_call: .; clone_size: .; cdr3_nt: TGTGCCAGCGGGGGGGGCGAGGGCACTGAAGCTTTCTTT; cdr3_aa: CASGGGEGTEAFF
j_call: TRBJ2-7; v_call: TRBV7-9; cdr3_length: 13; d_call: .; clone_size: .; cdr3_nt: TGTGCCAGCAGCTTAGCGCAGAGTGGCGAGCAGTACTTC; cdr3_aa: CASSLAQSGEQYF
j_call: TRBJ2-1; v_call: TRBV6-2/TRBV6-3; cdr3_length: 15; d_call: .; clone_size: .; cdr3_nt: TGTGCCAGCAGTTACATTAGCCCTATCCGCAATGAGCAGTTCTTC; cdr3_aa: CASSYISPIRNEQFF
j_call: TRBJ2-7; v_call: TRBV19; cdr3_length: 16; d_call: TRBD1; clone_size: once; cdr3_nt: TGTGCCAGTAGGAATGAAAAGGGACAGTTTTCCTACGAGCAGTACTTC; cdr3_aa: CASRNEKGQFSYEQYF
j_call: TRBJ1-2; v_call: TRBV7-9; cdr3_length: 15; d_call: .; clone_size: .; cdr3_nt: TGTGCCAGCAGCTTAGCGCACCAGGGCGGCTATGGCTACACCTTC; cdr3_aa: CASSLAHQGGYGYTF
j_call: TRBJ2-5; v_call: TRBV4-2; cdr3_length: 17; d_call: TRBD2; clone_size: few; cdr3_nt: TGTGCCAGCAGCCAAAATGGGCTAGCGGCCTCCCAAGAGACCCAGTACTTC; cdr3_aa: CASSQNGLAASQETQYF
j_call: TRBJ1-1; v_call: TRBV7-2; cdr3_length: 12; d_call: .; clone_size: .; cdr3_nt: TGTGCCAGCAGCACTACATCTTACAGGTCTTTCTTT; cdr3_aa: CASSTTSYRSFF
j_call: TRBJ1-2; v_call: TRBV7-9; cdr3_length: 14; d_call: .; clone_size: .; cdr3_nt: TGTGCCAGCAGCTTAGCCCTCAGGGACTATGGCTACACCTTC; cdr3_aa: CASSLALRDYGYTF
j_call: TRBJ1-5; v_call: TRBV19; cdr3_length: 13; d_call: .; clone_size: .; cdr3_nt: TGTGCCAGTAGTATCGGGGGCAATCAGCCCCAGCATTTT; cdr3_aa: CASSIGGNQPQHF
j_call: TRBJ1-3; v_call: TRBV19; cdr3_length: 15; d_call: .; clone_size: .; cdr3_nt: TGTGCCAGTAGTATTCAGGTGATCTCTGGAAACACCATATATTTT; cdr3_aa: CASSIQVISGNTIYF
j_call: TRBJ1-4; v_call: TRBV7-6; cdr3_length: 15; d_call: TRBD1; clone_size: once; cdr3_nt: TGTGCCAGCAGCCTCCGGGACAGTCATAGTGAAAAACTGTTTTTT; cdr3_aa: CASSLRDSHSEKLFF
j_call: TRBJ1-5; v_call: TRBV24-1; cdr3_length: 13; d_call: .; clone_size: .; cdr3_nt: TGTGCCACCAGTGATCGATCACACCAGCCCCAGCATTTT; cdr3_aa: CATSDRSHQPQHF
j_call: TRBJ1-5; v_call: TRBV6-1; cdr3_length: 18; d_call: TRBD1; clone_size: once; cdr3_nt: TGTGCCAGCAGCCCGGGCCCCACAGGGGGCAGGGGCAATCAGCCCCAGCATTTT; cdr3_aa: CASSPGPTGGRGNQPQHF
j_call: TRBJ1-5; v_call: TRBV2; cdr3_length: 15; d_call: .; clone_size: .; cdr3_nt: TGTGCCAGCAGCGCTACAGGGTCTAGCAATCAGCCCCAGCATTTT; cdr3_aa: CASSATGSSNQPQHF
j_call: TRBJ1-5; v_call: TRBV6-1; cdr3_length: 14; d_call: .; clone_size: .; cdr3_nt: TGTGCCAGCAGTGCGGACAAAGTCAATCAGCCCCAGCATTTT; cdr3_aa: CASSADKVNQPQHF